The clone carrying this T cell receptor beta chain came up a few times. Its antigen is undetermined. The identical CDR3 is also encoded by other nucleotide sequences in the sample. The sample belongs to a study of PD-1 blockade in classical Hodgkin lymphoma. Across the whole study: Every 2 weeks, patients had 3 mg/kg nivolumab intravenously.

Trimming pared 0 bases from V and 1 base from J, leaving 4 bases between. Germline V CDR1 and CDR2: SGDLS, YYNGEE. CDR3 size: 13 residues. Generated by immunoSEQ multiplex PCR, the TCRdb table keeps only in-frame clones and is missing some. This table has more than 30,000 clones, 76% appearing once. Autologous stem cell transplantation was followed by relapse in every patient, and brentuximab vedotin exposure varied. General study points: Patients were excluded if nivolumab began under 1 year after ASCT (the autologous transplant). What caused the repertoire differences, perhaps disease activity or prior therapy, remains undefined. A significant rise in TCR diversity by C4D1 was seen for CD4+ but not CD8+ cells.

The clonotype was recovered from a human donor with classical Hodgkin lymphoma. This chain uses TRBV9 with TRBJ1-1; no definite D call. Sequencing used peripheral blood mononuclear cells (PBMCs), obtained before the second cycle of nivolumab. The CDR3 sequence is CASSVDWNTEAFF. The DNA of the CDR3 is TGTGCCAGCAGCGTAGATTGGAACACTGAAGCTTTCTTT.